Listed below are T cell receptor beta chains from one sample, sequenced in a study of blood T cell repertoires in COVID-19. Here immunoSEQ multiplex PCR was the method, and the copy in TCRdb shows in-frame clones only, minus some. Of hundreds of thousands of clones in the sample, around 82% were seen once. Sequenced: PBMCs or T cells enriched from blood (not recorded which). The source is a woman aged 50 to 65 who had been exposed to COVID-19. CDR3s include the opening cysteine and the closing phenylalanine or tryptophan. Each record gives: D gene, J gene, clone size, V gene, CDR3 protein, CDR3 DNA. D genes are given only for firm matches. Some rows mark clone size as missing; the rest say once, few, many or name a class of expanded clone.

NA TRBJ2-1 NA TRBV3-1/TRBV3-2 CASSPDPTSRSYNEQFF TGTGCCAGCAGCCCAGATCCCACATCCCGCTCCTACAATGAGCAGTTCTTC
TRBD1 TRBJ1-4 NA TRBV5-1 CASSFGQGLLTNEKLFF TGCGCCAGCAGCTTCGGACAGGGCCTTTTAACTAATGAAAAACTGTTTTTT
TRBD1 TRBJ1-4 NA TRBV2 CASSVGGGIGEKLFF TGTGCCAGCAGTGTCGGAGGGGGCATTGGGGAAAAACTGTTTTTT
NA TRBJ1-2 NA TRBV19 CATSGRGGYTF TGTGCCACATCAGGGAGGGGTGGCTACACCTTC
NA TRBJ1-3 few TRBV5-1 CASSFSAGVSGNTIYF TGCGCCAGCAGCTTTTCAGCGGGCGTCTCTGGAAACACCATATATTTT
TRBD1 TRBJ2-7 NA TRBV7-9 CAGQGSGYEQYF TGTGCCGGACAGGGATCCGGCTACGAGCAGTACTTC
TRBD1 TRBJ2-7 NA TRBV7-2 CASSQGAGRYEQYF TGTGCCAGCAGCCAGGGGGCTGGGAGGTACGAGCAGTACTTC
NA TRBJ1-3 once TRBV9 CASSADQGNTIYF TGTGCCAGCAGCGCTGACCAGGGGAACACCATATATTTT
NA TRBJ1-1 NA TRBV6-5 CASLGLAGTEAFF TGTGCCAGCTTGGGCCTGGCAGGGACTGAAGCTTTCTTT
TRBD1 TRBJ2-7 NA TRBV5-4 CASSTKFGQGAYEQYF TGTGCCAGCAGCACTAAGTTTGGCCAGGGGGCCTACGAGCAGTACTTC
TRBD1 TRBJ1-1 few TRBV28 CASSFPRGTGRRGSEAFF TGTGCCAGCAGTTTCCCCCGGGGGACAGGGCGGCGGGGGTCAGAAGCTTTCTTT
TRBD1 TRBJ2-1 NA TRBV5-8 CASSLGTGGPYNEQFF TGTGCCAGCAGCTTGGGGACAGGAGGCCCCTACAATGAGCAGTTCTTC
NA TRBJ2-7 few TRBV11-2 CASSPSGYAYEQYF TGTGCCAGCAGCCCCTCGGGATATGCCTACGAGCAGTACTTC
TRBD1 TRBJ1-1 few TRBV28 CASSLRQGWRTEAFF TGTGCCAGCAGCCTGAGACAGGGGTGGAGAACTGAAGCTTTCTTT
NA TRBJ1-3 few TRBV6-5 CASRAGAGNTIYF TGTGCCAGCAGGGCAGGGGCTGGAAACACCATATATTTT
TRBD2 TRBJ2-1 NA TRBV6-2/TRBV6-3 CASSYWPSGGDSSYNEQFF TGTGCCAGCAGTTACTGGCCTAGCGGGGGGGACAGCTCCTACAATGAGCAGTTCTTC
TRBD1 TRBJ1-6 NA TRBV2 CASSAGQGIPPLHF TGTGCCAGCAGCGCGGGACAGGGGATCCCACCCCTCCACTTT
NA TRBJ1-1 NA TRBV5-1 CASSLEFSGNTEAFF TGCGCCAGCAGCTTGGAGTTCTCGGGGAACACTGAAGCTTTCTTT
NA TRBJ2-3 NA TRBV3-1/TRBV3-2 CASSQDTRGTDTQYF TGTGCCAGCAGCCAAGATACCAGGGGCACAGATACGCAGTATTTT
TRBD2 TRBJ2-5 NA TRBV5-6 CASSYGLAGTQETQYF TGTGCCAGCAGCTACGGACTAGCGGGGACCCAAGAGACCCAGTACTTC
NA TRBJ1-2 NA TRBV4-2 CASSQGGGRPANYGYTF TGTGCCAGCAGCCAAGGGGGGGGAAGACCGGCTAACTATGGCTACACCTTC
TRBD1 TRBJ2-7 NA TRBV28 CASISSPPGQGLYEQYF TGTGCCAGCATCTCTTCCCCACCGGGACAGGGACTTTACGAGCAGTACTTC
TRBD1 TRBJ1-4 NA TRBV18 CASSPGQNEKLFF TGTGCCAGCTCACCGGGACAGAATGAAAAACTGTTTTTT
NA TRBJ1-1 NA TRBV29-1 CSATPRAEAFF TGCAGCGCCACGCCGCGGGCTGAAGCTTTCTTT
TRBD1 TRBJ1-2 NA TRBV19 CASRTGGSYGYTF TGTGCCAGTAGAACAGGGGGTTCCTATGGCTACACCTTC
TRBD1 TRBJ2-3 once TRBV7-6 CASSPDREISTDTQYF TGTGCCAGCAGCCCAGACAGGGAGATTAGCACAGATACGCAGTATTTT
TRBD2 TRBJ2-3 NA TRBV5-1 CASSLGASGGAWKDTQYF TGCGCCAGCAGCTTGGGCGCTAGCGGGGGGGCATGGAAAGATACGCAGTATTTT
NA TRBJ1-5 few TRBV5-1 CASSLNPVEGSNQPQHF TGCGCCAGCAGCTTGAACCCCGTCGAGGGAAGCAATCAGCCCCAGCATTTT
TRBD1 TRBJ2-2 many TRBV6-5 CACRTGVNYGELFF TGTGCCTGCCGGACAGGGGTCAATTACGGGGAGCTGTTTTTT
TRBD2 TRBJ2-1 NA TRBV29-1 CSAGGYGHEQFF TGCAGCGCCGGGGGGTACGGCCATGAGCAGTTCTTC
NA TRBJ1-1 once TRBV19 CASSTSATGFVTLGTEAFF NA
NA TRBJ1-2 NA TRBV9 CASSVGRGNNYGYTF TGTGCCAGCAGCGTAGGGCGAGGGAATAACTATGGCTACACCTTC
NA TRBJ2-7 NA TRBV7-9 CATLGTSSYEQYF TGTGCCACCCTGGGAACTAGCTCCTACGAGCAGTACTTC
NA TRBJ2-2 NA TRBV12-3/TRBV12-4 CASSRGGTGELFF TGTGCCAGCAGTCGAGGGGGAACCGGGGAGCTGTTTTTT
TRBD1 TRBJ2-2 NA TRBV13 CASITRQGRAGELFF TGTGCCAGCATCACGAGACAGGGGCGTGCCGGGGAGCTGTTTTTT
TRBD1 TRBJ2-7 NA TRBV5-4 CASSLQGPTYEQYF TGTGCCAGCAGCTTACAGGGGCCCACCTACGAGCAGTACTTC
TRBD1 TRBJ2-7 NA TRBV7-3 CASSAYGTGTNEQYF TGTGCCAGCAGCGCATACGGGACAGGGACCAACGAGCAGTACTTC
NA TRBJ2-7 NA TRBV18 CASQQGSYEQYF TGTGCCAGCCAACAGGGTTCCTACGAGCAGTACTTC
NA TRBJ1-4 NA TRBV29-1 CSVLSGRGPDEKLFF TGCAGCGTTCTATCCGGCAGGGGCCCGGATGAAAAACTGTTTTTT
TRBD1 TRBJ1-2 NA TRBV7-2 CASSLSVGTVKSGYTF TGTGCCAGCAGCTTAAGCGTCGGGACAGTTAAGTCTGGCTACACCTTC
NA TRBJ2-1 NA TRBV4-3 CASSQGRQGRINEQFF TGCGCCAGCAGCCAAGGCAGGCAGGGGCGAATCAATGAGCAGTTCTTC
TRBD2 TRBJ2-7 NA TRBV15 CATSSGGSTLYEQYF TGTGCCACCAGCAGCGGGGGGAGTACTCTCTACGAGCAGTACTTC
NA TRBJ1-1 NA TRBV12-3/TRBV12-4 CASSLRDTEKAFF TGTGCCAGCAGCTTGAGGGACACCGAGAAAGCTTTCTTT
NA TRBJ1-6 NA TRBV10-3 CATKRAGGDSPLHF TGTGCCACCAAGAGGGCAGGAGGGGATTCACCCCTCCACTTT
TRBD1 TRBJ1-1 NA TRBV6-5 CASPLRTGATEAFF TGTGCCAGCCCGTTACGGACAGGGGCCACTGAAGCTTTCTTT